One and the same sample provided the 9 T cell receptor beta chains below, sequenced in a study of T cells in Graves' hyperthyroidism and ophthalmopathy. It was RNA transcripts that yielded the amplified TCR beta CDR3 regions. HTBI primers were used for first-round RT-PCR of the TCR CDR3. Each CDR3 protein is one row after TCRdb ran MiXCR on the multiplex PCR reads. The table has under 400,000 distinct CDR3 sequences, roughly 20% seen once. Source material: blood. Source of these receptors: a woman aged 40 to 50 with Graves' ophthalmopathy.

This clonotype came up many times. The chain carries TRBV12-5 and TRBJ2-4; TRBD1 matches 8 bases. The CDR3 is 18 residues long. Germline loops: CDR1 LGHNT, CDR2 FRNRAP. V trimming: 1 base; J trimming: 3 bases; junction bases outside the gene matches: 11. The CDR3 spells CASGLALSGGEVKNIQYF. CDR3 nucleotides: TGTGCTAGTGGTTTGGCCCTATCAGGGGGCGAGGTCAAAAACATTCAGTACTTC. Together with reference TRBV12-5 and TRBJ2-4, the CDR3 gives the full variable domain: DARVTQTPRHKVTEMGQEVTMRCQPILGHNTVFWYRQTMMQGLELLAYFRNRAPLDDSGMPKDRFSAEMPDATLATLKIQPSEPRDSAVYFCASGLALSGGEVKNIQYFGAGTRLSVL.

Ten or more counts support this clonotype. The genes are TRBV20-1 and TRBJ2-7; D uncertain. CDR3 length equals 13 residues. CDR1 DFQATT and CDR2 SNEGSKA come from the germline V gene (reference sequence). Trimming removed 4 bases at V and 2 bases at J, with 12 bases between. The CDR3 here is CSATLTTPYEQYF. The CDR3 DNA follows: TGCAGTGCTACCCTAACTACACCCTACGAGCAGTACTTC.

This clonotype was seen repeatedly, ten times or more. The chain uses TRBV27 and TRBJ2-7; D is uncertain. This CDR3 is 13 amino acids long. Germline V gene data show CDR1 as MNHEY and CDR2 as SMNVEV (reference sequence). V was cut by 0 bases and J by 0 bases, with 3 bases left in between. The CDR3 nucleotides read TGTGCCAGCAGTTTATCGCCCTCCTACGAGCAGTACTTC. This encodes CASSLSPSYEQYF.

This clonotype was counted ten times or more. With a much larger clone just one base away, this may be a read error. This chain joins TRBV28 and TRBJ2-7; TRBD1 or TRBD2 may be the D gene (5 bases each). The V and J ends lost 7 bases and 5 bases respectively, with 12 bases between them. CDR3 length: 12 amino acids. Per germline, CDR1 MDHEN and CDR2 SYDVKM. CDR3 nucleotide sequence: TGTGCCAGCAAGAATCGGGGCCACGAGCAGTACTTC. Its translation: CASKNRGHEQYF.

This clonotype was seen at least ten times. The rearrangement joins TRBV4-3 to TRBJ2-2; D could derive from TRBD1 or TRBD2 (5 bases each). Germline V gives CDR1 LGHNA, CDR2 YSLEER. Trimming took 1 base from V and 4 from J, leaving 7 bases between them. The CDR3 extends over 14 amino acids. DNA of the CDR3: TGCGCCAGCAGCCAAGTGGGGGTCACCGGGGAGCTGTTTTTT. This codes for CASSQVGVTGELFF.

There are many counts of this clonotype. This chain uses TRBV11-2 with TRBJ2-7; the D is unclear. The V end was cut by 5 bases, the J end by 4 bases, with 6 bases between. This CDR3 has 11 residues. Germline-derived CDR1 and CDR2 are SGHAT and FQNNGV. CDR3 nucleotides: TGTGCCAGCAGCGCCCAATACGAGCAGTACTTC. Protein: CASSAQYEQYF.

This clonotype was detected ten times or more. V is TRBV19 and J is TRBJ1-4, with D unresolved. The CDR3 totals 15 residues. The germline gives CDR1 LNHDA, CDR2 SQIVND (reference sequence). V was shortened by 7 bases and J by 0 bases, with 12 bases between the two germline ends. In DNA, the CDR3 is TGTGCCAGTACCCTTGGGGTTGCAACTAATGAAAAACTGTTTTTT. It encodes CASTLGVATNEKLFF.

V gene TRBV15 combines with J gene TRBJ2-7, with a tentative D call TRBD1 (6 bases). Germline V gene data show CDR1 as LNHNV and CDR2 as YYDKDF (reference sequence). The CDR3 totals 13 residues. Trimming stripped 8 bases from V and 0 bases from J, with 11 bases between. This CDR3 reads CATQGRSSYEQYF. CDR3 bases: TGTGCCACCCAGGGGCGTAGCTCCTACGAGCAGTACTTC.

The sample holds many counts of this clonotype. The V gene is TRBV29-1, the J gene TRBJ2-7, with 7 positions matching TRBD1. Germline assignment: CDR1 SQVTM and CDR2 ANQGSEA. The J segment lost 4 bases and the V segment lost 1 base, leaving 7 bases of the junction unmatched. This CDR3 spans 14 amino acids. This CDR3 is CSVEGSGGTYEQYF. The CDR3 bases are TGCAGCGTTGAAGGGTCAGGGGGAACGTACGAGCAGTACTTC.